This T cell receptor (beta chain) was recorded in a study of identical twins. Study conclusions and caveats: One should note that invariant MAIT and iNKT cells could partly confound zero-insertion analyses. The analysis was cross-sectional rather than longitudinal within donors.

This CDR3 is built from 13 residues. Germline V gene data show CDR1 as SEHNR and CDR2 as FQNEAQ (reference sequence). V dropped 5 bases and J dropped 0 bases, with 2 bases sitting between them. A universal primer site was added by template switching, and unique molecular identifiers were carried by the cDNA. TCRdb recomputed calls from the 5' RACE reads with MiXCR, one row per CDR3 protein. This table has about 900,000 distinct CDR3 sequences, approximately 13% appearing once. This clonotype was seen repeatedly, ten times or more. Its antigen is still unknown. This sample was also put to use in a study of yellow fever vaccine responses in identical twins.

The V call is TRBV7-9, the J call TRBJ1-6; D ambiguous. Sequenced input: PBMCs. This sequence was found in a woman aged 18-35 years in good health. CDR3 sequence (DNA): TGTGCCAGCAGCGGCTCCTATAATTCACCCCTCCACTTT. It encodes CASSGSYNSPLHF.